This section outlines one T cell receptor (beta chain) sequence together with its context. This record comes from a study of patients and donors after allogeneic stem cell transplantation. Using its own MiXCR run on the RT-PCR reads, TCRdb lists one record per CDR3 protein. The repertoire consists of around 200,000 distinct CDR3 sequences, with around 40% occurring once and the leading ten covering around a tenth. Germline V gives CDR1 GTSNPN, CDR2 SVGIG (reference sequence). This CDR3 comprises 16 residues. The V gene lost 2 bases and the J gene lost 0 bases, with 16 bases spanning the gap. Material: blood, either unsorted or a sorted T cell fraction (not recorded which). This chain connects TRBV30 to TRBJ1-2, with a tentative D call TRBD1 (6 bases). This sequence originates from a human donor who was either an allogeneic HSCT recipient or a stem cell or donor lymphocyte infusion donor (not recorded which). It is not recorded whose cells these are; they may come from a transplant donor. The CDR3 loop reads CAWSRYRDKANYGYTF. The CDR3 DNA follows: TGTGCCTGGAGTCGTTACCGGGACAAAGCTAACTATGGCTACACCTTC.